Listed below are T cell receptor beta chains from one sample, sequenced in a study of blood T cell repertoires in COVID-19. TCRdb's table, derived via immunoSEQ multiplex PCR, lists solely in-frame clones and lacks some. Here the sample spans under 150,000 clones, over 60% being singletons. Sample: peripheral blood. All receptors come from a woman in her 50s with active or convalescent COVID-19. Both conserved end residues are trimmed from each CDR3.

CDR3 length,V gene,J gene,CDR3 protein
10,TRBV11-2,TRBJ1-1,ASSITSGLAF
12,TRBV18,TRBJ1-6,ASSEQGARSPLH
12,TRBV3-1/TRBV3-2,TRBJ2-1,ASSRGTTYNEQF
14,TRBV18,TRBJ2-3,ASSQTGRGSTDTQY
11,TRBV4-3,TRBJ1-4,ASSQDLAEKLF
14,TRBV7-2,TRBJ1-1,ASSLALGGPATEAF
12,TRBV5-1,TRBJ1-2,ASSLEGENYGYT
13,TRBV5-1,TRBJ2-6,ASSYDSSGANVLT
15,TRBV7-2,TRBJ1-5,ASSLTGGGGPNQPQH
10,TRBV29-1,TRBJ1-2,SVEDSGRGYT
12,TRBV2,TRBJ2-7,ASSEDRGYYEQY
12,TRBV5-6,TRBJ2-1,ASRTRSGRNEQF
13,TRBV30,TRBJ1-5,AWSAGTGGGQPQH
11,TRBV19,TRBJ2-2,ASRTRNTGELF
13,TRBV5-5,TRBJ2-5,ASKLAGGEWETQY
13,TRBV25-1,TRBJ1-6,ASSDASSYNSPLH
17,TRBV27,TRBJ2-3,ASSLAPWTGGRVADTQY
15,TRBV25-1,TRBJ2-3,ASSEQPRGANTDTQY
13,TRBV6-5,TRBJ2-1,ASTPGGTGGNEQF
11,TRBV29-1,TRBJ2-1,SVNPTGGNEQF
11,TRBV6-5,TRBJ1-2,ASSTRENYGYT
12,TRBV6-5,TRBJ2-7,ASSYGATSYEQY
15,TRBV7-9,TRBJ2-2,ASSFPIGSPGTGELF
13,TRBV2,TRBJ2-1,ASSYTSSSYNEQF
13,TRBV5-1,TRBJ2-7,ASSSLIGRAYEQY
16,TRBV7-8,TRBJ1-5,ASSLAGTGGLGYQPQH
11,TRBV5-4,TRBJ1-2,ASSSDSYYGYT
13,TRBV9,TRBJ1-5,ASSPQGARGQPQH
14,TRBV7-9,TRBJ2-3,ASSYLAGGGTDTQY
15,TRBV7-8,TRBJ1-5,ASSPTGGTVRSQPQH
14,TRBV18,TRBJ2-1,ASSSIRDSSYNEQF
10,TRBV5-4,TRBJ2-3,ASSFSTDTQY
16,TRBV5-1,TRBJ1-3,ASSLAGQGSIAGNTIY
17,TRBV6-2/TRBV6-3,TRBJ1-5,ASSYSRGLGGPRHQPQH
13,TRBV9,TRBJ2-3,ASSATSGGSDTQY
15,TRBV7-2,TRBJ2-1,ASSLARAGGSYNEQF
11,TRBV7-9,TRBJ1-6,ASSLRGNSPLH
12,TRBV11-2,TRBJ2-5,ASSLGLAGEAQY
12,TRBV6-5,TRBJ2-7,ASSYYGQGDEQY
12,TRBV5-1,TRBJ2-3,ASSLGQDTDTQY
16,TRBV7-2,TRBJ2-2,ASSLVNIDRTATGELF
12,TRBV7-2,TRBJ2-5,ASSQTGERETQY
15,TRBV14,TRBJ2-2,ASSQDRGFRDTGELF